The 18 T cell receptor beta chains listed next were all sequenced from one sample in a study of blood T cell repertoires in COVID-19. Profiled with immunoSEQ multiplex PCR; TCRdb holds only in-frame clones, not every one. The sample holds roughly 250,000 clones, over 75% seen once. The sequencing sample was made of peripheral blood. Receptors were obtained from a woman aged 35 to 49 who had recovered from COVID-19.

Here the CDR3 DNA reads TGTGCCAGCAGTACACCCCCCCCAGGGGGGTATAGCAATCAGCCCCAGCATTTT. Its protein is CASSTPPPGGYSNQPQHF. J is TRBJ1-5 and V is TRBV6-2 or TRBV6-3; 7 bases line up with TRBD1. The CDR3 runs 18 residues. In germline, CDR1 is MNHEY, CDR2 SVGEGT. J gave up 0 bases and V 5 bases, and 13 bases lay outside the gene matches.

The chain employs TRBV5-1 and TRBJ2-7; D might be TRBD2 (6 bases). The CDR3 has 17 amino acids. The germline V gene encodes CDR1 SGHRS and CDR2 YFSETQ. The V and J ends lost 0 bases and 3 bases respectively, with 19 bases between them. In nucleotides, the CDR3 is TGCGCCAGCAGCTTGGGGACTACCGGGGGAGGTGGCTACGAGCAGTACTTC. Protein sequence: CASSLGTTGGGGYEQYF.

The chain joins TRBV7-9 to TRBJ2-3; 8 nucleotides line up with TRBD1. V lost 5 bases to trimming and J lost 1 base; unmatched junction nucleotides: 5. The germline V gene has CDR1 SEHNR and CDR2 FQNEAQ (reference sequence). The CDR3 has 15 residues. CDR3 amino acids: CASSRGQGGTDTQYF. The CDR3 DNA follows: TGTGCCAGCAGCCGTGGACAGGGAGGCACAGATACGCAGTATTTT.

The chain carries TRBV28 and TRBJ1-4; D possibly corresponds to TRBD1 (6 bases). CDR1 is MDHEN, CDR2 SYDVKM, per germline. The CDR3 spans 15 residues. Trimming shortened V by 1 base and J by 3 bases, and 9 bases separated the two germline ends. The CDR3 here is CASSLLGASNEKLFF. CDR3 coding DNA: TGTGCCAGCAGTTTATTGGGGGCTTCTAATGAAAAACTGTTTTTT.

This sequence joins TRBV7-9 and TRBJ2-6, with D maybe TRBD1 (5 bases). Trimming stripped 6 bases from V and 0 bases from J, with 12 bases between. Germline CDR1 reads SEHNR; CDR2 reads FQNEAQ (reference sequence). The CDR3 runs 16 residues. CDR3 coding DNA: TGTGCCAGCAGTAACGTAGGGGACTCTGGGGCCAACGTCCTGACTTTC. Residues: CASSNVGDSGANVLTF.

The chain is built from TRBV2 and TRBJ1-6, with TRBD1 matching 7 bases. CDR1 and CDR2 from the germline V gene are SNHLY and FYNNEI. The CDR3 runs 15 residues. The ends lost 1 base at V and 4 bases at J; junction bases unmatched: 1. CDR3 region: CASSEEQGYNSPLHF. In DNA form, the CDR3 reads TGTGCCAGCAGTGAAGAACAGGGGTATAATTCACCCCTCCACTTT.

This clone was observed a single time. The rearrangement uses TRBV6-5 and TRBJ1-2, with D maybe TRBD1 (6 bases). CDR3 length: 13 amino acids. Germline lookup yields CDR1 MNHEY and CDR2 SVGAGI. V was clipped by 6 bases and J by 6 bases, with 14 bases between them. The CDR3 is CASRRMGADGYTF. The DNA of the CDR3 is TGTGCCAGCAGGCGCATGGGGGCCGATGGCTACACCTTC.

DNA of the CDR3: TGTGCCAGTAGCTCGGGGGGGGCTTTTAATTCACCCCTCCACTTT. This encodes CASSSGGAFNSPLHF. The chain carries TRBV19 and TRBJ1-6; possibly TRBD1 for D (6 bases). Germline V lookup: CDR1 LNHDA, CDR2 SQIVND (reference sequence). CDR3 length: 15 amino acids. V was pared by 6 bases and J by 6 bases, with 15 bases between.

The chain links TRBV13 to TRBJ1-2, with a weak D call TRBD1 (6 bases). The CDR3 loop spans 15 amino acids. Trimming left V 6 bases short and J 0 bases short, with 14 bases between. Looked up from germline, CDR1 is PRHDT and CDR2 is FYEKMQ (reference sequence). This CDR3 reads CASRQTGTPNYGYTF. The CDR3 DNA sequence: TGTGCCAGCAGACAAACAGGGACCCCTAACTATGGCTACACCTTC. The complete variable domain, with remaining parts taken from reference TRBV13 and TRBJ1-2, reads AAGVIQSPRHLIKEKRETATLKCYPIPRHDTVYWYQQGPGQDPQFLISFYEKMQSDKGSIPDRFSAQQFSDYHSELNMSSLELGDSALYFCASRQTGTPNYGYTFGSGTRLTVV.

The rearrangement links TRBV29-1 to TRBJ2-3; the D is unclear. Germline CDR1 reads SQVTM; CDR2 reads ANQGSEA. Trimming removed 5 bases at V and 0 bases at J, with 6 bases between. The CDR3 covers 12 residues. The CDR3 loop is CSVKTSTDTQYF. The CDR3 bases are TGCAGCGTTAAAACAAGCACAGATACGCAGTATTTT.

The rearrangement uses TRBV19 and TRBJ2-1; 7 nucleotides align to TRBD2. CDR1 LNHDA and CDR2 SQIVND come from the germline V gene (reference sequence). The CDR3 consists of 14 residues. J gave up 3 bases and V 5 bases, and 4 bases lay outside the gene matches. The CDR3 DNA follows: TGTGCCAGTAGTCTAGCGGCTAGCTACAATGAGCAGTTCTTC. It yields the protein CASSLAASYNEQFF.

To note about this clone: Relative to the germline gene, one junction end is altered; a read error may explain this. This chain links TRBV2 with TRBJ2-7; D perhaps matches TRBD1 (6 bases). This CDR3 spans 12 amino acids. Germline CDR1 SNHLY, CDR2 FYNNEI. The CDR3 DNA reads as TGTGCCAGCAGCGAAGACAGGTTCGAGCAGTACTTC. It specifies CASSEDRFEQYF.

The V gene is TRBV4-3, the J gene TRBJ2-3, with D possibly being TRBD1 (6 bases). The ends were cut back, 1 base at V and 4 bases at J, with 6 bases in the middle. The CDR3 is 13 residues long. CDR1 is LGHNA, CDR2 YSLEER, per germline. The CDR3 spells CASSQAGADTQYF. CDR3 DNA sequence: TGCGCCAGCAGCCAAGCAGGGGCAGATACGCAGTATTTT.

This chain connects TRBV19 to TRBJ1-3; D possibly corresponds to TRBD1 (6 bases). The CDR3 has 16 amino acids. V lost 3 bases, J lost 0 bases, and 12 bases lay in between. Looked up from germline, CDR1 is LNHDA and CDR2 is SQIVND (reference sequence). CDR3 bases: TGTGCCAGTAGTATCGGACAGCGGTTCTCTGGAAACACCATATATTTT. It yields the protein CASSIGQRFSGNTIYF.

The gene calls are TRBV28 and TRBJ1-6, with D perhaps TRBD1 (5 bases). The CDR3 loop spans 17 amino acids. V gave up 2 bases and J gave up 0 bases, with 11 bases separating them. The germline V gene encodes CDR1 MDHEN and CDR2 SYDVKM. Written as DNA, the CDR3 is TGTGCCAGCAGTTTAATTGGGGGGAGCTCCTATAATTCACCCCTCCACTTT. Translated: CASSLIGGSSYNSPLHF.

The chain has TRBV15 and TRBJ2-6; perhaps TRBD2 as D (6 bases). The CDR3 totals 16 residues. Trimming took 1 base from V and 4 from J, leaving 11 bases between them. Germline V gene sequence: CDR1 LNHNV, CDR2 YYDKDF (reference sequence). The CDR3 region is CATSRGAGSGANVLTF. The DNA for the CDR3 is TGTGCCACCAGCAGAGGTGCGGGGTCCGGGGCCAACGTCCTGACTTTC.

This CDR3 is CASSLGVAGGYNEQFF. The DNA for the CDR3 is TGCGCCAGCAGCTTAGGCGTAGCGGGCGGCTACAATGAGCAGTTCTTC. The chain is built from TRBV5-1 and TRBJ2-1, with 7 bases matching TRBD2. Germline V lookup: CDR1 SGHRS, CDR2 YFSETQ. CDR3 length: 16 residues. With V trimmed by 2 bases and J by 3 bases, 8 bases remained unmatched.

This chain joins TRBV20-1 and TRBJ2-1, with TRBD2 as a possible D gene (5 bases). The CDR3 contains 11 residues. Germline CDR1 is DFQATT and CDR2 is SNEGSKA (reference sequence). V dropped 3 bases and J dropped 9 bases, with 9 bases sitting between them. CDR3 protein: CSASEAGEQFF. The CDR3 DNA is TGCAGTGCTAGCGAGGCGGGTGAGCAGTTCTTC.